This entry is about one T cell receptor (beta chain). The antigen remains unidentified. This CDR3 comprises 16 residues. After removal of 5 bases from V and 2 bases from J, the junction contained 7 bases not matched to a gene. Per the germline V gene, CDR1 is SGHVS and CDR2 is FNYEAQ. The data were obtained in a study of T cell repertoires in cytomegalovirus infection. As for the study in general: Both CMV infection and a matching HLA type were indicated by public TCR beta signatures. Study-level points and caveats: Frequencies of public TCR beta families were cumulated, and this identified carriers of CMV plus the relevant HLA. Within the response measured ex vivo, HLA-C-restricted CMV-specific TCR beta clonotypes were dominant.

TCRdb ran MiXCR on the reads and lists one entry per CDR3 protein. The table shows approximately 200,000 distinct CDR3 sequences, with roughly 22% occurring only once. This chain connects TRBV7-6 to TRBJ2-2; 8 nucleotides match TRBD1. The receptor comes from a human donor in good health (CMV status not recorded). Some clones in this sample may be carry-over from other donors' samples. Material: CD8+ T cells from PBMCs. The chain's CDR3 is CASSHVDRVNTGELFF. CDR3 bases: TGTGCCAGCAGCCATGTGGACAGGGTTAACACCGGGGAGCTGTTTTTT. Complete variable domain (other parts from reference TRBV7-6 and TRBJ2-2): GAGVSQSPRYKVTKRGQDVALRCDPISGHVSLYWYRQALGQGPEFLTYFNYEAQQDKSGLPNDRFSAERPEGSISTLTIQRTEQRDSAMYRCASSHVDRVNTGELFFGEGSRLTVL.